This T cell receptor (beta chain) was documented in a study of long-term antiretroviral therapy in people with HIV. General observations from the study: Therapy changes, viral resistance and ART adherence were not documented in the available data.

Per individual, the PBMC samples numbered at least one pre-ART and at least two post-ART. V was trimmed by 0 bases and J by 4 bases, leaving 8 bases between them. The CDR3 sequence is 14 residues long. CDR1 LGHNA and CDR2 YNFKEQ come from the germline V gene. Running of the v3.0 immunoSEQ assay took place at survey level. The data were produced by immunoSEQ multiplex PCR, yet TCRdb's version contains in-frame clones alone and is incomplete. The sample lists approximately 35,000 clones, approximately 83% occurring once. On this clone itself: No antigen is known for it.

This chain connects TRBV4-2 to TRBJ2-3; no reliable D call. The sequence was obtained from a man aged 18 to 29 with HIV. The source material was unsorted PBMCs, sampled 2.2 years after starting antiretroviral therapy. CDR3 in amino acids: CASSQDKAADTQYF. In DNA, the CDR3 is TGTGCCAGCAGCCAAGATAAGGCGGCAGATACGCAGTATTTT.